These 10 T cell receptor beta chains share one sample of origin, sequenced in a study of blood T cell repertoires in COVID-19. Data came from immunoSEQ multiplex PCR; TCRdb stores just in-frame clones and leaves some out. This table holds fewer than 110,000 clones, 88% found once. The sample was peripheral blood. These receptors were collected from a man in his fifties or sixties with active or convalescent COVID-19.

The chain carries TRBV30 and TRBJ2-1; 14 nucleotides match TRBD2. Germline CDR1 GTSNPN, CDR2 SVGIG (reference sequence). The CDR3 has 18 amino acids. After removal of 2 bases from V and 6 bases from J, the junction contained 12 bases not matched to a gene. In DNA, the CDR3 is TGTGCCTGGAGTCCCCAGGGGACTAGCGGGAGTGTTGGCAATGAGCAGTTCTTC. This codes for CAWSPQGTSGSVGNEQFF.

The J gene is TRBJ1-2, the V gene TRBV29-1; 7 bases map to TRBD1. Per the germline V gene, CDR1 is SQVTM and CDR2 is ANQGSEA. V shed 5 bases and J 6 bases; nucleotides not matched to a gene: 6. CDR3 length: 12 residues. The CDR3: CSVQDRPDGYTF. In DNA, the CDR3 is TGCAGCGTTCAGGACAGGCCCGATGGCTACACCTTC. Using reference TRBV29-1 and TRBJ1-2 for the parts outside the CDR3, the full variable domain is SAVISQKPSRDICQRGTSLTIQCQVDSQVTMMFWYRQQPGQSLTLIATANQGSEATYESGFVIDKFPISRPNLTFSTLTVSNMSPEDSSIYLCSVQDRPDGYTFGSGTRLTVV.

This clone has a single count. DNA for the CDR3: TGTGCCATCAGTGATCCCGCGAAGGGAGGCGAGTCCTACAATGAGCAGTTCTTC. This translates into CAISDPAKGGESYNEQFF. This chain uses TRBV10-3 with TRBJ2-1; TRBD2 is a possible D gene (6 bases). The ends were cut back, 3 bases at V and 1 base at J, with 19 bases in the middle. Germline lookup yields CDR1 ENHRY and CDR2 SYGVKD. This CDR3 is 18 amino acids long.

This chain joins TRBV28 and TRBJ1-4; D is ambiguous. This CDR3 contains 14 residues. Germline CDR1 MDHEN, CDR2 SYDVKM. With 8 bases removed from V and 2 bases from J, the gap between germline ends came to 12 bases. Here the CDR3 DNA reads TGTGCCAGCTTCGGAGAGTCCACTAATGAAAAACTGTTTTTT. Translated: CASFGESTNEKLFF.

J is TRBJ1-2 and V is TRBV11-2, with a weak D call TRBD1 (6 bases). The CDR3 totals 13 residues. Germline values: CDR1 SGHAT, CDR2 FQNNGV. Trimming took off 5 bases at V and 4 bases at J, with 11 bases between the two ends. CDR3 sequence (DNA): TGTGCCAGCAGCCCGGACAGCCTCTATGGCTACACCTTC. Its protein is CASSPDSLYGYTF. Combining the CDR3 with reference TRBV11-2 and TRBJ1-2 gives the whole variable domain EAGVAQSPRYKIIEKRQSVAFWCNPISGHATLYWYQQILGQGPKLLIQFQNNGVVDDSQLPKDRFSAERLKGVDSTLKIQPAKLEDSAVYLCASSPDSLYGYTFGSGTRLTVV.

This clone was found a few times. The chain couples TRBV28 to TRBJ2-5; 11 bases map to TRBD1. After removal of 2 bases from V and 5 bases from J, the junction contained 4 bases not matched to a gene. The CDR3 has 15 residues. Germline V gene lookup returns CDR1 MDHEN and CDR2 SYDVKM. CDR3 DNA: TGTGCCAGCAGTTTAAAGGACAGGGGGCAGGAGACCCAGTACTTC. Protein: CASSLKDRGQETQYF.

This CDR3 is CASSRAGTGSTDTQYF. CDR3 nucleotide sequence: TGTGCCAGCAGCAGGGCCGGGACAGGGTCCACAGATACGCAGTATTTT. This chain joins TRBV5-5 and TRBJ2-3, with 9 bases aligning to TRBD1. The germline V gene has CDR1 SGHKS and CDR2 YYEKEE (reference sequence). The CDR3 loop spans 16 amino acids. The ends lost 4 bases at V and 2 bases at J; junction bases unmatched: 8.

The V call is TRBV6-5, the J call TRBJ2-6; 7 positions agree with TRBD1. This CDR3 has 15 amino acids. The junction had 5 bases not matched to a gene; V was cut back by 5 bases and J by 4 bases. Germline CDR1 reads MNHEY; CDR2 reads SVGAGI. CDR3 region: CASSTTGAGANVLTF. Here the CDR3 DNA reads TGTGCCAGCAGTACCACAGGGGCCGGGGCCAACGTCCTGACTTTC.

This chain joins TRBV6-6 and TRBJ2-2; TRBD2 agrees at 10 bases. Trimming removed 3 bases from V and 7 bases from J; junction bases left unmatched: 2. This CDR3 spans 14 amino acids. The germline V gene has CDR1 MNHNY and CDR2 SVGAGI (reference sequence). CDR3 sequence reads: CASSYPSGSGELFF. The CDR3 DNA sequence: TGTGCCAGCAGTTATCCTAGCGGGAGCGGGGAGCTGTTTTTT.

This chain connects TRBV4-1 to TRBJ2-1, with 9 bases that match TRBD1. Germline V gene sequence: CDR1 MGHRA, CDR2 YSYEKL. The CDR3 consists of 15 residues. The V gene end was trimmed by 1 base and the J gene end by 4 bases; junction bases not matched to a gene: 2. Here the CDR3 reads CASSQGQGGYNEQFF. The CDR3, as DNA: TGCGCCAGCAGCCAAGGACAGGGGGGTTACAATGAGCAGTTCTTC.